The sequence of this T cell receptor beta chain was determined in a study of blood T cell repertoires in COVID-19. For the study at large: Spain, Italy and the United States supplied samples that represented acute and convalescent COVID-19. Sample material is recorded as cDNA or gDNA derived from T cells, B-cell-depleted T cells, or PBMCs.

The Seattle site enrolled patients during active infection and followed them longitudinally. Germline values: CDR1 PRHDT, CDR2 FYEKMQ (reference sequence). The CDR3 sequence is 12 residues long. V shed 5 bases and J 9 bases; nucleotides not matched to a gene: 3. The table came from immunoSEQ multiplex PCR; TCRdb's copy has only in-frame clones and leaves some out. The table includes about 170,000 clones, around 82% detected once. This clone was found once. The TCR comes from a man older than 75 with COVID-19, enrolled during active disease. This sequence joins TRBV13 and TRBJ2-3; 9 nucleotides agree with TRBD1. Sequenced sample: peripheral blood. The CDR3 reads CASSLDRGTQYF. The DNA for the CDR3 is TGTGCCAGCAGCCTGGACAGGGGAACGCAGTATTTT. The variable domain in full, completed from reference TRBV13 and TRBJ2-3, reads AAGVIQSPRHLIKEKRETATLKCYPIPRHDTVYWYQQGPGQDPQFLISFYEKMQSDKGSIPDRFSAQQFSDYHSELNMSSLELGDSALYFCASSLDRGTQYFGPGTRLTVL.